These 31 T cell receptor beta chains were all obtained from the same sample, sequenced in a study of OX40 agonist ivuxolimab in advanced cancers. The table came from immunoSEQ multiplex PCR; TCRdb's copy has only in-frame clones and leaves some out. The sample holds around 70,000 clones; roughly 90% are singletons and the top ten take about 0.9%. The material was CD4+ or CD8+ T cells sorted from blood, obtained in a trial of the OX40 agonist ivuxolimab. The receptors stem from an adult with an advanced solid tumor such as melanoma, head and neck, liver or kidney cancer.

CDR3 coding DNA: TGTGCCAGCAGCTTACTAGCGGGATTCACAGATACGCAGTATTTT. It encodes CASSLLAGFTDTQYF. This rearrangement joins TRBV11-2 to TRBJ2-3; 9 bases fit TRBD2. The CDR3 has 15 residues. CDR1 is SGHAT, CDR2 FQNNGV, per germline. V lost 2 bases and J lost 2; bases outside the gene matches: 2.

The chain has TRBV30 and TRBJ2-5; maybe TRBD1 (5 bases). There are 14 residues in the CDR3. Trimming removed 1 base at V and 5 bases at J, with 14 bases between. The germline gives CDR1 GTSNPN, CDR2 SVGIG (reference sequence). The CDR3 is CAWSGQRLGETQYF. The CDR3 nucleotides read TGTGCCTGGAGTGGACAGCGCCTGGGGGAGACCCAGTACTTC.

A remark on this clone: At one boundary the junction diverges from the germline segment, which might be a read error. The rearrangement joins TRBV5-1 to TRBJ2-4, with TRBD2 identical over 9 bases. In germline, CDR1 is SGHRS, CDR2 YFSETQ. CDR3 length: 14 amino acids. CDR3 protein: CASSLTDPASGVNF. The DNA of the CDR3 is TGCGCCAGCAGCTTGACCGACCCGGCTAGCGGGGTTAACTTC.

The rearrangement links TRBV5-1 to TRBJ1-2, with TRBD1 identical over 10 bases. The CDR3 extends over 15 amino acids. V shed 4 bases and J 0 bases; nucleotides not matched to a gene: 3. Germline assignment: CDR1 SGHRS and CDR2 YFSETQ. The CDR3 here is CASSRDRGTNYGYTF. For the CDR3, the DNA is TGCGCCAGCAGCCGGGACAGGGGAACTAACTATGGCTACACCTTC.

The chain uses TRBV5-1 and TRBJ1-2; TRBD1 agrees at 12 bases. V was pared by 2 bases and J by 5 bases, with 4 bases of the junction left unmatched. Looked up from germline, CDR1 is SGHRS and CDR2 is YFSETQ. This CDR3 spans 15 amino acids. This chain's CDR3 is CASSFGDRGHYGYTF. The CDR3, as DNA: TGCGCCAGCAGCTTTGGGGACAGGGGGCATTATGGCTACACCTTC.

This clone has a single count. This chain uses TRBV7-8 with TRBJ2-5; TRBD2 agrees at 8 bases. The CDR3 has 16 amino acids. Trimming cost V 2 bases and J 3 bases; bases outside gene matches: 8. Per the germline V gene, CDR1 is SGHVS and CDR2 is FQNEAQ. CDR3 protein: CASSLRVGGGKETQYF. The DNA for the CDR3 is TGTGCCAGCAGCTTAAGGGTGGGCGGGGGGAAAGAGACCCAGTACTTC.

This clone appeared a few times. The chain recombines TRBV19 with TRBJ1-5; tentatively, D is TRBD1 (5 bases). CDR1 and CDR2 from the germline V gene are LNHDA and SQIVND (reference sequence). CDR3 size: 17 residues. V dropped 1 base and J dropped 7 bases, with 20 bases sitting between them. The CDR3 coding sequence is TGTGCCAGTAGTATAGGAGGAAATGAAGGGGCCAAACAGCCCCAGCATTTT. Residues: CASSIGGNEGAKQPQHF. Complete variable domain (other parts from reference TRBV19 and TRBJ1-5): DGGITQSPKYLFRKEGQNVTLSCEQNLNHDAMYWYRQDPGQGLRLIYYSQIVNDFQKGDIAEGYSVSREKKESFPLTVTSAQKNPTAFYLCASSIGGNEGAKQPQHFGDGTRLSIL.

The chain joins TRBV4-2 to TRBJ1-5, with 7 positions matching TRBD1. Looked up from germline, CDR1 is LGHNA and CDR2 is YNFKEQ. This CDR3 is 17 amino acids long. The J segment lost 0 bases and the V segment lost 0 bases, leaving 5 bases of the junction unmatched. The CDR3 DNA sequence: TGTGCCAGCAGCCAAGATGGGACAGCAGATAGCAATCAGCCCCAGCATTTT. Translating it yields CASSQDGTADSNQPQHF.

V usage is TRBV5-5 and J usage is TRBJ2-3; 7 bases agree with TRBD1. Trimming took 3 bases from V and 1 from J; bases not matched to a gene: 8. The CDR3 is 16 amino acids. Germline V lookup: CDR1 SGHKS, CDR2 YYEKEE (reference sequence). Written as DNA, the CDR3 is TGTGCCAGCAGCTATGGACAGGCGGCCGGCACAGATACGCAGTATTTT. Translating gives CASSYGQAAGTDTQYF.

The V call is TRBV7-9, the J call TRBJ2-1; D gene uncertain. Per the germline V gene, CDR1 is SEHNR and CDR2 is FQNEAQ (reference sequence). With 2 bases removed from V and 7 bases from J, the gap between germline ends came to 9 bases. This CDR3 has 13 amino acids. The CDR3 sequence is CASSLILGNEQFF. In DNA, the CDR3 is TGTGCCAGCAGCTTAATTTTGGGGAATGAGCAGTTCTTC.

The rearrangement links TRBV28 to TRBJ2-3, with D unclear. V was shortened by 8 bases and J by 5 bases, with 11 bases between the two germline ends. CDR3 length: 12 residues. From germline, CDR1 is MDHEN and CDR2 SYDVKM. The CDR3: CASGAGQDTQYF. CDR3 sequence (DNA): TGTGCCAGCGGAGCCGGGCAAGATACGCAGTATTTT.

The chain couples TRBV7-2 to TRBJ1-3; no clear D. This CDR3 is built from 16 residues. Germline assignment: CDR1 SGHTA and CDR2 FQGNSA. Trimming shortened V by 1 base and J by 0 bases, and 10 bases separated the two germline ends. The CDR3 nucleotides read TGTGCCAGCAGCTTAGAGAGGGCCCGCTCTGGAAACACCATATATTTT. Protein product: CASSLERARSGNTIYF.

The J gene is TRBJ2-1, the V gene TRBV4-1; TRBD2 might be the D (5 bases). The CDR3 sequence is 16 residues long. V shed 4 bases and J shed 0 bases, with 13 bases lying between them. Per the germline V gene, CDR1 is MGHRA and CDR2 is YSYEKL. The CDR3 coding sequence is TGCGCCAGCAGCCTTACCGCGGGTAGCTCCTACAATGAGCAGTTCTTC. It encodes CASSLTAGSSYNEQFF.

V usage is TRBV7-2 and J usage is TRBJ2-7; 7 bases match TRBD2. The J segment lost 6 bases and the V segment lost 4 bases, leaving 6 bases of the junction unmatched. Germline loops: CDR1 SGHTA, CDR2 FQGNSA. CDR3 length equals 13 residues. CDR3 bases: TGTGCCAGCAGCTCCTACCAGCGGGGCGAGCAGTACTTC. Amino acid sequence: CASSSYQRGEQYF.

CDR3 region: CASSVVSQTVYNEQFF. For the CDR3, the DNA is TGTGCCAGCAGCGTAGTCTCGCAGACAGTCTACAATGAGCAGTTCTTC. This chain connects TRBV9 to TRBJ2-1; tentative D call: TRBD1 (5 bases). With 0 bases removed from V and 3 bases from J, the gap between germline ends came to 13 bases. Germline CDR1 and CDR2: SGDLS and YYNGEE. The CDR3 has 16 residues.

The chain combines TRBV15 with TRBJ2-1, with 11 bases aligning to TRBD2. The CDR3 length is 19 residues. The V and J ends lost 1 base and 0 bases, in that order; junction bases with no gene match: 8. Per the germline V gene, CDR1 is LNHNV and CDR2 is YYDKDF (reference sequence). The CDR3 nucleotides are TGTGCCACCAGCAGAGCTGGGACTAGCGGTAAGAGCTCCTACAATGAGCAGTTCTTC. The encoded protein is CATSRAGTSGKSSYNEQFF.

The chain uses TRBV5-1 and TRBJ2-7; 12 bases line up with TRBD1. V shed 4 bases and J 5 bases; nucleotides not matched to a gene: 10. Germline V lookup: CDR1 SGHRS, CDR2 YFSETQ. The CDR3 consists of 16 residues. This CDR3 is CASSQNTGDRGHEQYF. Here the CDR3 DNA reads TGCGCCAGCAGCCAAAACACCGGGGACAGGGGGCACGAGCAGTACTTC.

The J gene is TRBJ1-1, the V gene TRBV6-1, with TRBD1 matching 9 bases. Germline lookup yields CDR1 MNHNS and CDR2 SASEGT. Trimming cost V 8 bases and J 7 bases; bases outside gene matches: 11. The CDR3 has 14 residues. The CDR3 DNA reads as TGTGCCAGCCACCGGATACAGGGGGCAGGTGAAGCTTTCTTT. Its protein product is CASHRIQGAGEAFF.

The chain uses TRBV7-9 and TRBJ2-7; the D gene is possibly TRBD1 (5 bases). Germline lookup yields CDR1 SEHNR and CDR2 FQNEAQ (reference sequence). V dropped 1 base and J dropped 2 bases, with 9 bases sitting between them. The CDR3 totals 14 residues. CDR3 loop: CASSLGQGTYEQYF. The CDR3 DNA sequence: TGTGCCAGCAGCTTAGGGCAGGGTACCTACGAGCAGTACTTC. Full variable domain (remainder filled in from reference TRBV7-9 and TRBJ2-7): DTGVSQNPRHKITKRGQNVTFRCDPISEHNRLYWYRQTLGQGPEFLTYFQNEAQLEKSRLLSDRFSAERPKGSFSTLEIQRTEQGDSAMYLCASSLGQGTYEQYFGPGTRLTVT.

The rearrangement joins TRBV15 to TRBJ1-4; D ambiguous. The CDR3 sequence is 14 residues long. V lost 0 bases and J lost 5, with 7 bases in between. CDR1 and CDR2 from the germline V gene are LNHNV and YYDKDF (reference sequence). The CDR3 bases are TGTGCCACCAGCAGAGATTTACTCAATGAAAAACTGTTTTTT. It yields the protein CATSRDLLNEKLFF.

This sequence joins TRBV15 and TRBJ2-1; 8 nucleotides match TRBD2. This CDR3 comprises 16 residues. Germline loops: CDR1 LNHNV, CDR2 YYDKDF (reference sequence). J was trimmed by 2 bases and V by 1 base; bases with no gene match: 4. CDR3 coding DNA: TGTGCCACCAGCAGAGCTACTAGCGGCGCCTACAATGAGCAGTTCTTC. Translating it yields CATSRATSGAYNEQFF.

This rearrangement joins TRBV18 to TRBJ2-7; 11 bases are shared with TRBD1. The V gene's germline CDR1 is KGHSH and CDR2 LQKENI. CDR3 length: 13 residues. V was pared by 5 bases and J by 6 bases, with 3 bases of the junction left unmatched. CDR3: CASSTGTGGEQYF. The CDR3 nucleotides are TGTGCCAGCTCAACCGGGACAGGGGGCGAGCAGTACTTC.

The gene calls are TRBV7-3 and TRBJ2-3; 11 bases are shared with TRBD2. The V gene end was trimmed by 6 bases and the J gene end by 6 bases; junction bases not matched to a gene: 8. The CDR3 runs to 15 residues. Germline loops: CDR1 SGHTA, CDR2 FQGTGA. DNA for the CDR3: TGTGCCAGCAGTCCTACTAGCGGGAGTTGGGATACGCAGTATTTT. Amino acid sequence: CASSPTSGSWDTQYF.

The CDR3 nucleotides read TGTGCCAGTAGTCCACGGACAGGAAGAAGTGGTCAGCCCCAGCATTTT. This gives the protein CASSPRTGRSGQPQHF. V is TRBV19 and J is TRBJ1-5; 7 bases fit TRBD1. Unmatched junction bases numbered 13, after V lost 5 bases and J lost 6 bases. This CDR3 is built from 16 residues. In germline, CDR1 is LNHDA, CDR2 SQIVND (reference sequence).

This chain joins TRBV5-1 and TRBJ2-1; 9 bases align to TRBD2. The V segment lost 4 bases and the J segment 5 bases; nucleotides outside the gene matches: 10. Germline CDR1 is SGHRS and CDR2 is YFSETQ. The CDR3 is 16 amino acids. The CDR3 region has the DNA TGCGCCAGCAGCCCCATGACTAGCGGAACCAACAATGAGCAGTTCTTC. Translation: CASSPMTSGTNNEQFF.

The V and J genes are TRBV10-2 and TRBJ2-1; 7 nucleotides match TRBD1. The CDR3 contains 13 residues. Germline values: CDR1 WSHSY, CDR2 SAAADI. The V and J ends lost 6 bases and 8 bases, in that order; junction bases with no gene match: 7. CDR3 in DNA: TGCGCCAGCAGACAGGGGCTTTGGGATGAGCAGTTCTTC. Protein product: CASRQGLWDEQFF.

The rearrangement links TRBV10-3 to TRBJ2-7, with a tentative D call TRBD2 (5 bases). The V end was cut by 4 bases, the J end by 2 bases, with 9 bases between. The CDR3 length is 13 residues. CDR1 and CDR2 from the germline V gene are ENHRY and SYGVKD. CDR3 in amino acids: CAISGSGTYEQYF. The CDR3 region has the DNA TGTGCCATCAGTGGAAGCGGAACCTACGAGCAGTACTTC.

A remark on this clone: The sample carries other DNA sequences with the same CDR3. This sequence joins TRBV7-3 and TRBJ2-6; the D is unclear. This CDR3 region has 13 residues. Germline V gene sequence: CDR1 SGHTA, CDR2 FQGTGA. The V end was cut by 3 bases, the J end by 2 bases, with 2 bases between. The CDR3 nucleotides are TGTGCCAGCAGCTTGCCTGGGGCCAACGTCCTGACTTTC. This encodes CASSLPGANVLTF.

The J gene is TRBJ2-1, the V gene TRBV7-2; 9 bases align to TRBD2. CDR3 length equals 16 residues. The V gene end was trimmed by 1 base and the J gene end by 6 bases; junction bases not matched to a gene: 7. CDR1 is SGHTA, CDR2 FQGNSA, per germline. The CDR3 DNA reads as TGTGCCAGCAGCTTAGTTGGTAGCGGGAGTATCAATGAGCAGTTCTTC. Amino acid sequence: CASSLVGSGSINEQFF.

The rearrangement links TRBV29-1 to TRBJ2-3; a possible D gene is TRBD1 (6 bases). CDR1 and CDR2 (germline): SQVTM, ANQGSEA. The CDR3 length is 14 residues. V lost 5 bases to trimming and J lost 1 base, with 13 bases between them. The chain's CDR3 is CSVPGEYRTDTQYF. The DNA of the CDR3 is TGCAGCGTTCCAGGGGAATATCGCACAGATACGCAGTATTTT.

As concerns this clone: Germline and junction disagree at one end, which may indicate a read error. This sequence joins TRBV20-1 and TRBJ2-1; 8 bases fit TRBD2. The CDR3 length is 11 residues. Germline assignment: CDR1 DFQATT and CDR2 SNEGSKA (reference sequence). The CDR3 reads CSARRSGRWIF. In DNA form, the CDR3 reads TGCAGTGCCCGGCGGAGCGGGAGATGGATCTTC.